One and the same sample provided the 25 T cell receptor beta chains below, sequenced in a study of T cell changes during pregnancy in multiple sclerosis (dated by TCRdb to about 2019). Receptors were amplified or captured by the immunoSEQ multiplex PCR assay. TCRdb took this table from immuneACCESS and kept in-frame rearrangements with V and J called. Such tables lack part of the clones; where checked against another copy, unresolved V genes explain under half of the gap, and the rest is unexplained. The sample table shows 40,000 or so clones, and around nine tenths are seen once. The ten largest clones take up approximately 0.41% of the sample. Here the sequenced sample was CD4+ T cells from peripheral blood mononuclear cells, taken in the third trimester of pregnancy. These receptors all come from a female donor with multiple sclerosis, enrolled in a pregnancy study.

About this clone: Other DNA variants within this sample encode the same CDR3. This chain joins TRBV19 and TRBJ1-5, with 7 bases matching TRBD1. With V trimmed by 5 bases and J by 2 bases, 3 bases remained unmatched. Germline CDR1 reads LNHDA; CDR2 reads SQIVND (reference sequence). This CDR3 spans 14 amino acids. The CDR3 sequence is CASSPQGGNQPQHF. The CDR3 nucleotides read TGTGCCAGTAGTCCTCAGGGGGGCAATCAGCCCCAGCATTTT.

CDR3 protein: CASSRPGGYGYTF. The CDR3, as DNA: TGTGCCAGCTCACGCCCGGGGGGGTACGGCTACACCTTC. The V call is TRBV18, the J call TRBJ1-2; weak D call: TRBD1 (5 bases). Trimming removed 4 bases at V and 8 bases at J, with 14 bases between. Looked up from germline, CDR1 is KGHSH and CDR2 is LQKENI. This CDR3 has 13 amino acids.

The chain uses TRBV6-5 and TRBJ1-1; 9 positions agree with TRBD1. This CDR3 has 15 amino acids. Per germline, CDR1 MNHEY and CDR2 SVGAGI. The ends lost 2 bases at V and 6 bases at J; junction bases unmatched: 7. The chain's CDR3 is CASSYAGQGASEAFF. The CDR3 region has the DNA TGTGCCAGCAGTTACGCGGGACAGGGTGCGTCTGAAGCTTTCTTT.

This sequence joins TRBV5-1 and TRBJ2-7; possible D gene TRBD1, 6 bases. The V and J ends lost 6 bases and 0 bases respectively, with 16 bases between them. CDR1 is SGHRS, CDR2 YFSETQ, per germline. CDR3 length: 15 amino acids. The CDR3 reads CASNHGLGASYEQYF. As DNA, the CDR3 is TGCGCCAGCAACCACGGTTTGGGGGCCTCCTACGAGCAGTACTTC.

The chain joins TRBV7-2 to TRBJ1-1; TRBD1 might be the D (6 bases). CDR1 and CDR2 (germline): SGHTA, FQGNSA. The CDR3 is made up of 14 amino acids. Between the trimmed V and J ends, which lost 0 bases and 5 bases, there was a span of 10 bases. The CDR3 sequence is CASSLARGGTEAFF. The CDR3 DNA reads as TGTGCCAGCAGCTTAGCGCGAGGGGGAACTGAAGCTTTCTTT.

The V and J genes are TRBV2 and TRBJ1-5; 8 positions agree with TRBD1. V was pared by 6 bases and J by 2 bases, with 6 bases of the junction left unmatched. Per germline, CDR1 SNHLY and CDR2 FYNNEI. This CDR3 spans 15 amino acids. DNA of the CDR3: TGTGCCAGCAGGGAACAGGGGGTCGGCAATCAGCCCCAGCATTTT. Protein: CASREQGVGNQPQHF.

This chain joins TRBV5-6 and TRBJ2-2, with 8 bases that match TRBD2. CDR3 length: 14 residues. V trimming: 2 bases; J trimming: 6 bases; junction bases outside the gene matches: 3. CDR1 and CDR2 from the germline V gene are SGHDT and YYEEEE. Written as DNA, the CDR3 is TGTGCCAGCAGCTTAGCGGGAGTAGCCGGGGAGCTGTTTTTT. It yields the protein CASSLAGVAGELFF.

This clone appeared a single time. The chain is built from TRBV9 and TRBJ1-2, with 8 bases aligning to TRBD1. Germline loops: CDR1 SGDLS, CDR2 YYNGEE. The CDR3 spans 17 residues. Germline trimming cut 4 bases from V and 5 bases from J; bases unmatched to any gene: 16. CDR3 nucleotides: TGTGCCAGCAGCCCAAGTAGGCTAGGGACAGGCAATTATGGCTACACCTTC. This translates into CASSPSRLGTGNYGYTF.

V gene TRBV6-5 combines with J gene TRBJ1-4; possible D gene TRBD1, 6 bases. Germline V gene data show CDR1 as MNHEY and CDR2 as SVGAGI. Trimming removed 5 bases at V and 8 bases at J, with 12 bases between. The CDR3 has 13 residues. CDR3 protein: CASSRGHGEKLFF. CDR3 sequence (DNA): TGTGCCAGCAGTAGGGGACATGGCGAAAAACTGTTTTTT.

The rearrangement joins TRBV28 to TRBJ1-2; D might be TRBD1 (6 bases). Trimming shortened V by 2 bases and J by 3 bases, and 10 bases separated the two germline ends. There are 14 residues in the CDR3. Germline V gene lookup returns CDR1 MDHEN and CDR2 SYDVKM. CDR3 sequence (DNA): TGTGCCAGCAGTTTAATAGAGGGGGACTATGGCTACACCTTC. Protein sequence: CASSLIEGDYGYTF.

This clone has only one observation. The CDR3 DNA is TGCGCCAGCAGCCCCACTAAGGACAGCCCAGGCTCGACGCAGTACTTC. The encoded protein is CASSPTKDSPGSTQYF. This chain uses TRBV4-1 with TRBJ2-7, with D tentatively TRBD1 (6 bases). The CDR3 sequence is 16 residues long. The V end lost 4 bases, the J end lost 9 bases, and 25 bases lay between the germline ends. From germline, CDR1 is MGHRA and CDR2 YSYEKL.

V gene TRBV11-2 combines with J gene TRBJ1-2, with D possibly TRBD1 on 5 matching bases. CDR1 and CDR2 from the germline V gene are SGHAT and FQNNGV. Trimming pared 0 bases from V and 0 bases from J, leaving 11 bases between. This CDR3 is 16 amino acids long. The chain's CDR3 is CASSLEIHRPNYGYTF. For the CDR3, the DNA is TGTGCCAGCAGCTTAGAAATTCACAGGCCTAACTATGGCTACACCTTC. The variable domain in full, completed from reference TRBV11-2 and TRBJ1-2, reads EAGVAQSPRYKIIEKRQSVAFWCNPISGHATLYWYQQILGQGPKLLIQFQNNGVVDDSQLPKDRFSAERLKGVDSTLKIQPAKLEDSAVYLCASSLEIHRPNYGYTFGSGTRLTVV.

The gene calls are TRBV28 and TRBJ2-7; 8 positions agree with TRBD1. Germline V gives CDR1 MDHEN, CDR2 SYDVKM. V lost 6 bases to trimming and J lost 4 bases; unmatched junction nucleotides: 11. This CDR3 region has 15 residues. In DNA form, the CDR3 reads TGTGCCAGCAGCGCCCCCGGACAGGGACATTACGAGCAGTACTTC. It is translated as CASSAPGQGHYEQYF.

The chain uses TRBV7-2 and TRBJ1-2, with D possibly TRBD1 on 5 matching bases. Germline values: CDR1 SGHTA, CDR2 FQGNSA. CDR3 length: 14 residues. Trimming shortened V by 1 base and J by 6 bases, and 12 bases separated the two germline ends. CDR3 sequence (DNA): TGTGCCAGCAGCTTAGGCACGTGGGGGGATGGCTACACCTTC. Protein sequence: CASSLGTWGDGYTF.

The V and J genes are TRBV27 and TRBJ1-2; D is possibly TRBD1 (5 bases). CDR1 and CDR2 from the germline V gene are MNHEY and SMNVEV (reference sequence). CDR3 length: 14 residues. Trimming removed 3 bases from V and 4 bases from J, with 12 bases in between. CDR3 DNA: TGTGCCAGCAGTTTTCGTCAAGGGGCCTATGGCTACACCTTC. It specifies CASSFRQGAYGYTF.

The J gene is TRBJ1-4, the V gene TRBV7-2; 9 nucleotides align to TRBD1. The CDR3 is 15 amino acids. The germline V gene encodes CDR1 SGHTA and CDR2 FQGNSA. J gave up 8 bases and V 2 bases, and 6 bases lay outside the gene matches. The CDR3 sequence is CASSLRTGVGEKLFF. The DNA for the CDR3 is TGTGCCAGCAGCTTAAGGACAGGGGTAGGAGAAAAACTGTTTTTT.

This chain uses TRBV7-6 with TRBJ2-1, with 15 bases lining up with TRBD2. This CDR3 spans 16 amino acids. CDR1 is SGHVS, CDR2 FNYEAQ, per germline. Trimming at V came to 5 bases and at J to 12 bases, leaving 11 bases not matched to a gene. The CDR3 nucleotides are TGTGCCAGCAGCGAGGAGAGGACTAGCGGGAGGGCGACGCAGTTCTTC. Protein: CASSEERTSGRATQFF. The whole variable domain, remainder taken from reference TRBV7-6 and TRBJ2-1, is GAGVSQSPRYKVTKRGQDVALRCDPISGHVSLYWYRQALGQGPEFLTYFNYEAQQDKSGLPNDRFSAERPEGSISTLTIQRTEQRDSAMYRCASSEERTSGRATQFFGPGTRLTVL.

V is TRBV11-2 and J is TRBJ2-7; the match to TRBD2 covers 9 bases. V dropped 6 bases and J dropped 3; count of bases not matched to a gene: 6. This CDR3 has 14 amino acids. CDR1 SGHAT and CDR2 FQNNGV come from the germline V gene. The CDR3 DNA is TGTGCCAGCAGGCTAGCGGGAAATAACTACGAGCAGTACTTC. It encodes CASRLAGNNYEQYF. The full variable domain, completed using reference TRBV11-2 and TRBJ2-7, is EAGVAQSPRYKIIEKRQSVAFWCNPISGHATLYWYQQILGQGPKLLIQFQNNGVVDDSQLPKDRFSAERLKGVDSTLKIQPAKLEDSAVYLCASRLAGNNYEQYFGPGTRLTVT.

This chain joins TRBV11-2 and TRBJ2-7; 9 bases agree with TRBD1. The CDR3 length is 16 residues. Germline V lookup: CDR1 SGHAT, CDR2 FQNNGV. The trim removed 3 bases at V and 4 bases at J, leaving 10 bases unmatched. CDR3 region: CASSLLQGAVGYEQYF. CDR3 in DNA: TGTGCCAGCAGCTTGTTACAGGGGGCAGTGGGGTACGAGCAGTACTTC.

This chain connects TRBV28 to TRBJ2-5; weak D call: TRBD1 (5 bases). Germline lookup yields CDR1 MDHEN and CDR2 SYDVKM. The CDR3 contains 15 residues. Trimming cost V 1 base and J 2 bases, with 11 bases left between them. The CDR3 DNA reads TGTGCCAGCAGTTTATCAGGGCCTCCACAAGAGACCCAGTACTTC. Amino acid sequence: CASSLSGPPQETQYF.

J is TRBJ2-3 and V is TRBV27; 7 bases map to TRBD2. V shed 6 bases and J 5 bases; nucleotides not matched to a gene: 8. Looked up from germline, CDR1 is MNHEY and CDR2 is SMNVEV (reference sequence). This CDR3 is built from 14 residues. CDR3 sequence reads: CASRPPAGRDTQYF. CDR3 DNA: TGTGCCAGCAGACCTCCAGCGGGACGAGATACGCAGTATTTT.

This rearrangement joins TRBV5-5 to TRBJ1-1; 8 bases align to TRBD1. CDR1 is SGHKS, CDR2 YYEKEE, per germline (reference sequence). The CDR3 spans 15 residues. Trimming removed 4 bases from V and 3 bases from J; junction bases left unmatched: 8. Here the CDR3 reads CASSVDRGWYTEAFF. Written as DNA, the CDR3 is TGTGCCAGCAGCGTTGACAGGGGCTGGTACACTGAAGCTTTCTTT. Using reference TRBV5-5 and TRBJ1-1 for the parts outside the CDR3, the full variable domain is DAGVTQSPTHLIKTRGQQVTLRCSPISGHKSVSWYQQVLGQGPQFIFQYYEKEERGRGNFPDRFSARQFPNYSSELNVNALLLGDSALYLCASSVDRGWYTEAFFGQGTRLTVV.

This chain joins TRBV5-4 and TRBJ2-3; TRBD2 agrees at 7 bases. Germline loops: CDR1 SGHNT, CDR2 YYREEE (reference sequence). The V and J ends lost 5 bases and 0 bases, in that order; junction bases with no gene match: 6. The length of the CDR3 is 15 residues. The CDR3 nucleotides are TGTGCCAGCAGGAACCAGCGGGGAAGCACAGATACGCAGTATTTT. This encodes CASRNQRGSTDTQYF.

The rearrangement links TRBV21-1 to TRBJ2-7; the D call TRBD2 from the table was never checked on the DNA. TRBV21-1 has pseudogene status. This CDR3 spans 17 amino acids. This CDR3 is CASSKAWLAGDPYEQYF. The CDR3 nucleotides read TGTGCCAGCAGCAAAGCGTGGCTAGCGGGAGATCCCTACGAGCAGTACTTC.

The CDR3 region has the DNA TGTGCCAGTAGTATAGTAGCGGCAAACCCTACGAACGGCTACACCTTC. It translates to CASSIVAANPTNGYTF. The rearrangement uses TRBV19 and TRBJ1-2; no definite D call. The germline V gene has CDR1 LNHDA and CDR2 SQIVND (reference sequence). This CDR3 spans 16 amino acids. Trimming removed 1 base at V and 8 bases at J, with 20 bases between.